Listed here are 5 T cell receptor beta chains from one sample, sequenced in a study of regulatory T cells in long-lasting Graves disease. Both iRepertoire HTBI primers and Arm-PCR of CDR3 regions were used to build the TCR beta libraries. TCRdb reanalysed the multiplex PCR reads using MiXCR and keeps one entry per CDR3 protein. The data hold approximately 300,000 distinct CDR3 sequences, with about a sixth observed a single time. As for time point: newly diagnosed GD, antithyroid drugs for less than 3 months. PBMC RNA served as the TCR library source. The sequencing used peripheral blood mononuclear cells (PBMCs), collected at new diagnosis, from a patient treated with antithyroid drugs. The receptors were gathered from a female donor with Graves disease.

This chain uses TRBV20-1 with TRBJ2-1; D not certain. The CDR3 is made up of 13 amino acids. The V end lost 6 bases, the J end lost 10 bases, and 19 bases lay between the germline ends. CDR1 is DFQATT, CDR2 SNEGSKA, per germline (reference sequence). CDR3 residues: CSAGEVAVEEQFF. CDR3 DNA: TGCAGTGCGGGTGAGGTGGCGGTCGAGGAGCAGTTCTTC.

The chain carries TRBV12-3 or TRBV12-4 and TRBJ2-4; 12 bases are shared with TRBD1. The CDR3 consists of 15 residues. The V segment lost 3 bases and the J segment 5 bases; nucleotides outside the gene matches: 2. This CDR3 is CASSFRDRGQNIQYF. The CDR3 DNA sequence: TGTGCCAGCAGTTTCCGGGACAGGGGGCAAAACATTCAGTACTTC.

To note about this clonotype: A much more abundant neighbour one base away suggests this may be a read error. The CDR3 DNA reads as TGTGCCGGCAGCCCTGGAGACCGAAGGGGCACTGAAGCTTTCTTT. Residues: CAGSPGDRRGTEAFF. J is TRBJ1-1 and V is TRBV7-9, with D tentatively TRBD1 (5 bases). Germline lookup yields CDR1 SEHNR and CDR2 FQNEAQ (reference sequence). There are 15 residues in the CDR3.

This clonotype was seen repeatedly, ten times or more. This rearrangement joins TRBV30 to TRBJ1-2; possibly TRBD1 for D (5 bases). CDR1 GTSNPN and CDR2 SVGIG come from the germline V gene (reference sequence). The germline V and J ends were trimmed by 0 bases and 5 bases, with 7 bases remaining between them. This CDR3 comprises 12 residues. The CDR3 DNA reads TGTGCCTGGAGTGTGGGGGATTATGGCTACACCTTC. Protein sequence: CAWSVGDYGYTF.

This clonotype was seen ten or more times. The chain recombines TRBV4-1 with TRBJ2-5; D is uncertain. The length of the CDR3 is 13 residues. V was clipped by 0 bases and J by 4 bases, with 6 bases between them. The germline V gene encodes CDR1 MGHRA and CDR2 YSYEKL. The CDR3 loop is CASSQDPPETQYF. In DNA form, the CDR3 reads TGCGCCAGCAGCCAAGATCCACCAGAGACCCAGTACTTC.